The 10 T cell receptor beta chains below were found in one sample sequenced in a study of radiation and T cells in renal cell carcinoma. Stated time point: baseline pretreatment blood. Treatment specified: 15 Gy SBRT to primary tumor, nephrectomy 4 weeks later. Sequencing used immunoSEQ multiplex PCR; TCRdb keeps in-frame clones, though not all of them. The table has about 140,000 clones, less than 85% seen once. The source was blood, collected from a patient whose treatment included radiotherapy and nephrectomy. The receptors shown here come from a woman in her forties or fifties with renal cell carcinoma.

Comments on this clone: Other nucleotide sequences from this sample produce the same CDR3. This chain uses TRBV19 with TRBJ1-3; D ambiguous. V lost 4 bases to trimming and J lost 1 base, with 11 bases between them. This CDR3 region has 15 residues. Looked up from germline, CDR1 is LNHDA and CDR2 is SQIVND (reference sequence). In nucleotides, the CDR3 is TGTGCCAGTAGTACACCCACCGGATCTGGAAACACCATATATTTT. Translating it yields CASSTPTGSGNTIYF.

This chain uses TRBV6-5 with TRBJ1-1, with TRBD1 matching over 8 bases. This CDR3 is 14 amino acids long. CDR1 and CDR2 from the germline V gene are MNHEY and SVGAGI. V lost 5 bases and J lost 4; bases outside the gene matches: 6. CDR3 coding DNA: TGTGCCAGCAGTAAAGGACAGGGCGGCACTGAAGCTTTCTTT. This sequence encodes CASSKGQGGTEAFF.

The chain carries TRBV7-2 and TRBJ2-7; D may be TRBD2 (6 bases). The CDR3 runs to 12 residues. V shed 5 bases and J shed 4 bases, with 9 bases lying between them. Germline CDR1 reads SGHTA; CDR2 reads FQGNSA. CDR3 coding DNA: TGTGCCAGCAGCCGGAGGGTTTACGAGCAGTACTTC. Amino acid sequence: CASSRRVYEQYF.

Only a few counts were recorded for this clone. The rearrangement joins TRBV4-3 to TRBJ1-5; D call uncertain. Germline assignment: CDR1 LGHNA and CDR2 YSLEER. This CDR3 is built from 13 residues. With 2 bases removed from V and 9 bases from J, the gap between germline ends came to 11 bases. The CDR3 nucleotides are TGCGCCAGCAGCCAACGAAAGGGAGGGCCCCAGCATTTT. It yields the protein CASSQRKGGPQHF.

The J gene is TRBJ1-5, the V gene TRBV4-1, with D maybe TRBD1 (5 bases). The CDR3 spans 16 residues. The germline V and J ends were trimmed by 0 bases and 6 bases, with 15 bases remaining between them. CDR1 is MGHRA and CDR2 is YSYEKL in the germline V gene. The CDR3 loop reads CASSQDTSGVGQPQHF. Here the CDR3 DNA reads TGCGCCAGCAGCCAAGATACATCGGGGGTTGGTCAGCCCCAGCATTTT.

The rearrangement joins TRBV29-1 to TRBJ2-7, with TRBD2 identical over 13 bases. Germline V lookup: CDR1 SQVTM, CDR2 ANQGSEA. The ends lost 6 bases at V and 7 bases at J; junction bases unmatched: 6. This CDR3 region has 13 residues. Here the CDR3 reads CSVGTSGDAEQYF. DNA for the CDR3: TGCAGCGTGGGGACTAGCGGGGACGCTGAGCAGTACTTC.

The chain recombines TRBV5-1 with TRBJ2-3, with TRBD2 matching 7 bases. Trimming at V came to 0 bases and at J to 4 bases, leaving 5 bases not matched to a gene. Per germline, CDR1 SGHRS and CDR2 YFSETQ. The CDR3 is 15 amino acids. CDR3 in amino acids: CASSLGGGRADTQYF. The CDR3 DNA reads as TGCGCCAGCAGCTTGGGAGGCGGGAGAGCAGATACGCAGTATTTT.

V usage is TRBV5-1 and J usage is TRBJ2-1, with unresolved D. The V end was cut by 5 bases, the J end by 6 bases, with 15 bases between. The CDR3 extends over 14 amino acids. Looked up from germline, CDR1 is SGHRS and CDR2 is YFSETQ. CDR3 amino acids: CASSLRRVVNEQFF. CDR3 coding DNA: TGCGCCAGCAGTCTTCGAAGGGTAGTCAATGAGCAGTTCTTC.

This chain links TRBV19 with TRBJ2-6; 9 nucleotides match TRBD1. V was pared by 4 bases and J by 0 bases, with 4 bases of the junction left unmatched. CDR1 is LNHDA, CDR2 SQIVND, per germline (reference sequence). The CDR3 has 17 amino acids. The CDR3 is CASSTGTGSSGANVLTF. CDR3 coding DNA: TGTGCCAGTAGTACCGGGACAGGGAGCTCTGGGGCCAACGTCCTGACTTTC.

The V call is TRBV28, the J call TRBJ2-7; 7 bases are a match to TRBD1. The CDR3 loop spans 13 amino acids. V was clipped by 8 bases and J by 5 bases; unmatched bases: 9. CDR1 is MDHEN and CDR2 is SYDVKM in the germline V gene. CDR3: CASGPTGLDEQYF. The CDR3, as DNA: TGTGCCAGCGGTCCGACAGGGCTGGACGAGCAGTACTTC.